This is a list of T cell receptor beta chains from one sample in a study of T cell repertoires in cytomegalovirus infection. TCRdb used MiXCR to reprocess the reads, holding one entry per CDR3 protein. The sample holds approximately 700,000 distinct CDR3 sequences; roughly a third are singletons and the top ten take 2.8%. The sample comprised PBMCs. These receptors came from a human donor in good health (CMV status not recorded). Some clones in this sample may be carry-over from other donors' samples. CDR3s include the opening cysteine and the closing phenylalanine or tryptophan. A D gene is named only where the DNA matches it firmly. Not every row has a clone size; where given, it reads once, few, many or a size class.

d_gene: .; j_gene: TRBJ1-5; abundance: few; v_gene: TRBV3-1; CDR3nt: TGTGCCAGCAGCCAAGATCCTCAGGGGTTAGGGCCCCAGCATTTT; CDR3aa: CASSQDPQGLGPQHF
d_gene: TRBD2; j_gene: TRBJ2-7; abundance: .; v_gene: TRBV6-6; CDR3nt: TGTGCCAGCAGTTACTCTGGGCTAGCGGGCTACGAGCAGTACTTC; CDR3aa: CASSYSGLAGYEQYF
d_gene: TRBD1; j_gene: TRBJ1-5; abundance: .; v_gene: TRBV10-3; CDR3nt: TGTGCCATCAGTGAGTCGAGGCGGGGACAGGGTTCAGGGAGCAATCAGCCCCAGCATTTT; CDR3aa: CAISESRRGQGSGSNQPQHF
d_gene: .; j_gene: TRBJ2-1; abundance: few; v_gene: TRBV7-2; CDR3nt: TGTGCCAGCAACTTAACAGGCTATGAGCAGTTCTTC; CDR3aa: CASNLTGYEQFF
d_gene: TRBD1; j_gene: TRBJ2-2; abundance: few; v_gene: TRBV19; CDR3nt: TGTGCCAGTAGTCCAGGACAGGCGGGCGCCGGGGAGCTGTTTTTT; CDR3aa: CASSPGQAGAGELFF
d_gene: .; j_gene: TRBJ1-2; abundance: .; v_gene: TRBV6-2/TRBV6-3; CDR3nt: TGTGCCAGCAACGGGGGATATCCTAACTATGGCTACACCTTC; CDR3aa: CASNGGYPNYGYTF
d_gene: .; j_gene: TRBJ2-7; abundance: .; v_gene: TRBV3-1; CDR3nt: TGTGCCAGCAGCCCGACAGGTTGGTTGCACGCGCAGTACTTC; CDR3aa: CASSPTGWLHAQYF
d_gene: .; j_gene: TRBJ1-1; abundance: .; v_gene: TRBV6-2/TRBV6-3; CDR3nt: TGTGCCAGCAGTTACGCCGCCGTCCGAGGCACTGAAGCTTTCTTT; CDR3aa: CASSYAAVRGTEAFF
d_gene: TRBD1; j_gene: TRBJ1-6; abundance: .; v_gene: TRBV7-6; CDR3nt: TGTGCCAGCAGCTCGATGACAGGGGGAATTTCTAATTCACCCCTCCACTTT; CDR3aa: CASSSMTGGISNSPLHF
d_gene: TRBD2; j_gene: TRBJ2-5; abundance: .; v_gene: TRBV29-1; CDR3nt: TGCAGCGGGGGACTAGGGGGAGTATCTGAGACCCAGTACTTC; CDR3aa: CSGGLGGVSETQYF
d_gene: .; j_gene: TRBJ1-1; abundance: once; v_gene: TRBV7-9; CDR3nt: TGTTCCAGCAGCTTAGCGATCGGGGTTACTGAAGCTTTCTTT; CDR3aa: CSSSLAIGVTEAFF
d_gene: .; j_gene: TRBJ2-1; abundance: .; v_gene: TRBV11-2; CDR3nt: TGTGCCAGCAGCTTCCGTCAGGGATCGGGGAATGAGCAGTTCTTC; CDR3aa: CASSFRQGSGNEQFF
d_gene: .; j_gene: TRBJ1-3; abundance: .; v_gene: TRBV12-3/TRBV12-4; CDR3nt: TGTGCCAGCAGTTTGAACCGCAGGCCCATCTTT; CDR3aa: CASSLNRRPIF
d_gene: TRBD2; j_gene: TRBJ2-4; abundance: few; v_gene: TRBV28; CDR3nt: TGTGCCAGCAGTTTGGAAGCGCGGGGGGCCGAAAACATTCAGTACTTC; CDR3aa: CASSLEARGAENIQYF
d_gene: .; j_gene: TRBJ2-3; abundance: few; v_gene: TRBV15; CDR3nt: TGTGCCACCAGCAGAGGTCGCGCGGAATTAGATACGCAGTATTTT; CDR3aa: CATSRGRAELDTQYF
d_gene: TRBD1; j_gene: TRBJ1-5; abundance: many; v_gene: TRBV12-3/TRBV12-4; CDR3nt: TGTGCCAGCAGCCTCGGGACAGCTAATCAGCCCCAGCATTTT; CDR3aa: CASSLGTANQPQHF
d_gene: TRBD1; j_gene: TRBJ2-7; abundance: .; v_gene: TRBV11-3; CDR3nt: TGTGCCAGCAGCTTAGGAGGGGACAGGGGCTACGAGCAGTACTTC; CDR3aa: CASSLGGDRGYEQYF
d_gene: TRBD2; j_gene: TRBJ2-7; abundance: .; v_gene: TRBV28; CDR3nt: TGTGCCAGCAGTTTGGGGACTAGCGGGAGACGGGAGCAGTACTTC; CDR3aa: CASSLGTSGRREQYF
d_gene: TRBD2; j_gene: TRBJ2-3; abundance: .; v_gene: TRBV10-3; CDR3nt: TGTGCCATCAGACGACTAGCGGGGGACACAGATACGCAGTATTTT; CDR3aa: CAIRRLAGDTDTQYF
d_gene: TRBD1; j_gene: TRBJ1-4; abundance: .; v_gene: TRBV7-2; CDR3nt: TGTGCCAGCAGCTTAAGGGGGGCAGGGGGAGGTGAAAAACTGTTTTTT; CDR3aa: CASSLRGAGGGEKLFF
d_gene: TRBD1; j_gene: TRBJ1-1; abundance: .; v_gene: TRBV4-2; CDR3nt: TGTGCCAGCAGCCAAGTCCCCAGGACAGGGGACACTGAAGCTTTCTTT; CDR3aa: CASSQVPRTGDTEAFF
d_gene: .; j_gene: TRBJ1-1; abundance: .; v_gene: TRBV7-2; CDR3nt: TGTGCCAGCAGCCCCCGCGTGGCGAACACGGAAGCTTTATTT; CDR3aa: CASSPRVANTEALF
d_gene: .; j_gene: TRBJ2-7; abundance: few; v_gene: TRBV2; CDR3nt: TGTGCCAGCAATTATGGACACAGCTACGAGCAGTACTTC; CDR3aa: CASNYGHSYEQYF
d_gene: TRBD2; j_gene: TRBJ2-3; abundance: many; v_gene: TRBV7-2; CDR3nt: TGTGCCAGCAGCTTAGGGACTAGCGGGAGCTGGGGAGATACGCAGTATTTT; CDR3aa: CASSLGTSGSWGDTQYF
d_gene: TRBD2; j_gene: TRBJ2-5; abundance: many; v_gene: TRBV28; CDR3nt: TGTGCCAGCAGTCAAAGCGGGAGACGGGAGACCCAGTACTTC; CDR3aa: CASSQSGRRETQYF
d_gene: .; j_gene: TRBJ2-1; abundance: many; v_gene: TRBV12-3/TRBV12-4; CDR3nt: TGTGCCAGCCGCCAGGGGGGATATTCCTACAATGAGCAGTTCTTC; CDR3aa: CASRQGGYSYNEQFF
d_gene: .; j_gene: TRBJ1-6; abundance: many; v_gene: TRBV6-1; CDR3nt: TGTGCCAGCAAGGTCCAGAATAATTCACCCCTCCACTTT; CDR3aa: CASKVQNNSPLHF
d_gene: .; j_gene: TRBJ1-6; abundance: .; v_gene: TRBV7-6; CDR3nt: TGTGCCAGCAGCTTAGCTTTCGGGGTTGGCTCACCCCTCCACTTT; CDR3aa: CASSLAFGVGSPLHF
d_gene: .; j_gene: TRBJ2-7; abundance: few; v_gene: TRBV11-2; CDR3nt: TGTGCCAGCAGCTTATACATCGCTGGAAACGAGCAGTACTTC; CDR3aa: CASSLYIAGNEQYF
d_gene: TRBD2; j_gene: TRBJ2-5; abundance: once; v_gene: TRBV6-6; CDR3nt: TGTGCCAGCAGTTACGACACGGAAATAGCGGGTTGGGAGACCCAGTACTTC; CDR3aa: CASSYDTEIAGWETQYF
d_gene: .; j_gene: TRBJ1-5; abundance: few; v_gene: TRBV6-6; CDR3nt: TGTGCCAGCAGCCCAGACGGTGGGGGACATCAGCCCCAGCATTTT; CDR3aa: CASSPDGGGHQPQHF
d_gene: .; j_gene: TRBJ1-4; abundance: few; v_gene: TRBV2; CDR3nt: TGTGCCAGCAGGGAGGCCGAGGTTCGGGTCCCTAATGAAAAACTGTTTTTT; CDR3aa: CASREAEVRVPNEKLFF
d_gene: .; j_gene: TRBJ1-1; abundance: .; v_gene: TRBV27; CDR3nt: TGTGCCAGCAGTCCACTGCAGTTTAAGAACACTGAAGCTTTCTTT; CDR3aa: CASSPLQFKNTEAFF
d_gene: .; j_gene: TRBJ2-1; abundance: few; v_gene: TRBV6-1; CDR3nt: TGTGCCAGCAGGGGGAGAGGGGGACACGGACACAATGAGCAGTTCTTC; CDR3aa: CASRGRGGHGHNEQFF
d_gene: TRBD1; j_gene: TRBJ2-5; abundance: few; v_gene: TRBV7-2; CDR3nt: TGTGCCAGCAGCTTAACAGGGGGCGGTGGGACCCAGTACTTC; CDR3aa: CASSLTGGGGTQYF
d_gene: TRBD2; j_gene: TRBJ2-3; abundance: few; v_gene: TRBV6-4; CDR3nt: TGTGCCAGCAGTGAGCGGGGGGACGGCACAGATACGCAGTATTTT; CDR3aa: CASSERGDGTDTQYF
d_gene: .; j_gene: TRBJ2-3; abundance: .; v_gene: TRBV20-1; CDR3nt: TGCAGTGCTGCAAGCGGGTGGGGCACAGATACGCAGTATTTT; CDR3aa: CSAASGWGTDTQYF
d_gene: TRBD1; j_gene: TRBJ2-7; abundance: .; v_gene: TRBV5-1; CDR3nt: TGCGCCAGCAGCCAACAGGGACAGGGGAGCTCCTACGAGCAGTACTTC; CDR3aa: CASSQQGQGSSYEQYF
d_gene: TRBD1; j_gene: TRBJ1-4; abundance: .; v_gene: TRBV12-3/TRBV12-4; CDR3nt: TGTGCCAGCAGATCCGACAGGGAAAGTAATGAAAAACTGTTTTTT; CDR3aa: CASRSDRESNEKLFF
d_gene: TRBD1; j_gene: TRBJ1-4; abundance: .; v_gene: TRBV7-6; CDR3nt: TGTGCCAGCAGCTCCGGGACAGGGTTAGGTGAAAAACTGTTTTTT; CDR3aa: CASSSGTGLGEKLFF
d_gene: .; j_gene: TRBJ2-7; abundance: many; v_gene: TRBV7-6; CDR3nt: TGTGCCAGCAGCTTTGCGGGGACAGATCCTTACGAGCAGTACTTC; CDR3aa: CASSFAGTDPYEQYF
d_gene: .; j_gene: TRBJ2-5; abundance: many; v_gene: TRBV7-2; CDR3nt: TGTGCCAGCAGCTTAGCGAGCAGATCCACGGAGACCCAGTACTTC; CDR3aa: CASSLASRSTETQYF
d_gene: .; j_gene: TRBJ1-3; abundance: many; v_gene: TRBV28; CDR3nt: TGTGCCAGCAGTTTATTGAGAGGGGAGGCTGGAAACACCATATATTTT; CDR3aa: CASSLLRGEAGNTIYF
d_gene: .; j_gene: TRBJ2-7; abundance: .; v_gene: TRBV28; CDR3nt: TGTGCCAGCAGCCCGACAGGGAGGGAGGACGAGCAGTACTTC; CDR3aa: CASSPTGREDEQYF
d_gene: .; j_gene: TRBJ1-1; abundance: few; v_gene: TRBV6-6; CDR3nt: TGTGCCAGCAGTCACCAGCTGAACACTGAAGCTTTCTTT; CDR3aa: CASSHQLNTEAFF
d_gene: .; j_gene: TRBJ2-7; abundance: .; v_gene: TRBV15; CDR3nt: TGTGCCACCGACGAATCGGACTCCAAACCATCCTACGAGCAGTACTTC; CDR3aa: CATDESDSKPSYEQYF
d_gene: TRBD2; j_gene: TRBJ2-2; abundance: .; v_gene: TRBV5-1; CDR3nt: TGCGCCAGCAGCGACGGCCGCCGGACTAGCGGGGAGCTGTTTTTT; CDR3aa: CASSDGRRTSGELFF
d_gene: .; j_gene: TRBJ1-1; abundance: few; v_gene: TRBV7-9; CDR3nt: TGTGCCAGCAGCTTAGTAGGTAGGGGGGGCGACACTGAAGCTTTCTTT; CDR3aa: CASSLVGRGGDTEAFF
d_gene: TRBD1; j_gene: TRBJ1-6; abundance: many; v_gene: TRBV28; CDR3nt: TGTGCCAGCAGCACCGGGACAGATAATTCACCCCTCCACTTT; CDR3aa: CASSTGTDNSPLHF
d_gene: .; j_gene: TRBJ2-7; abundance: many; v_gene: TRBV7-2; CDR3nt: TGTGCCAGCAGCTTAAAGACAGGACCCCCCTACGAGCAGTACTTC; CDR3aa: CASSLKTGPPYEQYF
d_gene: .; j_gene: TRBJ1-6; abundance: .; v_gene: TRBV3-1; CDR3nt: TGTGCCAGCAGCCAAGACGACAGGATGAATTCACCCCTCCACTTT; CDR3aa: CASSQDDRMNSPLHF